This T cell receptor (beta chain) was recorded in a study of shared clonotypes between healthy human individuals. Turning to the study itself: Aged 18 to 49, the donors were two women and a few men. Used for every donor were three CD4 naive, three CD4 memory, two CD8 naive and one CD8 memory plate. Study outcomes and limitations: What limited the represented genetic and exposure-history diversity was the small number of donors.

The assay was carried out at the deep level. The protocol was immunoSEQ multiplex PCR, while the TCRdb copy is restricted to in-frame clones and leaves out a portion. Of about 2.1 million clones detected, 85% to 95% appear once; the ten largest clones hold more than 1.5%. A word on this clone: Antigen unknown.

The CDR3 sequence is 17 residues long. V was pared by 4 bases and J by 5 bases, with 11 bases of the junction left unmatched. Germline CDR1 reads SGHVS; CDR2 reads FQNEAQ. Naivety among CD8 cells was defined by CD45RO negativity and positive CCR7 selection, thereby excluding terminally differentiated effector memory CD45RA+ cells. This receptor was identified in a man aged 18 to 30 in good health. Some clones in this sample may be carry-over from other donors' samples. The specimen sequenced was naive CD8+ T cells from PBMCs. The gene calls are TRBV7-8 and TRBJ2-7; 13 bases are a match to TRBD2. The CDR3 coding sequence is TGTGCCAGCAGCTCCCCCCCCCGGACTAGCGGGAGCGACGAGCAGTACTTC. Amino acids: CASSSPPRTSGSDEQYF.